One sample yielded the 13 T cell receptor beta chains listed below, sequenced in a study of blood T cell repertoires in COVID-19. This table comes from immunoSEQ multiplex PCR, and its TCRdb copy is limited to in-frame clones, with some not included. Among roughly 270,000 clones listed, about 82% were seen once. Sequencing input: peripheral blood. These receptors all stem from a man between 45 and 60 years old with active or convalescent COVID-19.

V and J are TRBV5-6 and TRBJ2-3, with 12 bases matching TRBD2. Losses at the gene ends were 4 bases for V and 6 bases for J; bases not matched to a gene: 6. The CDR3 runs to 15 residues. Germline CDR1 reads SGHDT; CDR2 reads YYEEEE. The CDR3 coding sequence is TGTGCCAGCAGCCAGGGTACTAGCGGGAGGGATACGCAGTATTTT. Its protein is CASSQGTSGRDTQYF.

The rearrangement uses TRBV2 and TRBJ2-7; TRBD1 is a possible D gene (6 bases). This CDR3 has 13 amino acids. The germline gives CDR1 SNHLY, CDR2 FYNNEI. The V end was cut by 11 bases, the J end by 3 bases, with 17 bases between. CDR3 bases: TGTGCCGCCAGCTCCAGGGGAAACTACGAGCAGTACTTC. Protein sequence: CAASSRGNYEQYF.

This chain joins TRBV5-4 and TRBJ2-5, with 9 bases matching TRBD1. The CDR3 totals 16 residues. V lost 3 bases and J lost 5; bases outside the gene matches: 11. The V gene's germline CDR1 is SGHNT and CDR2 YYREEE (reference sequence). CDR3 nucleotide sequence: TGTGCCAGCAGCTCACCGGGACAGGGTTGGAGGGAGACCCAGTACTTC. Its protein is CASSSPGQGWRETQYF.

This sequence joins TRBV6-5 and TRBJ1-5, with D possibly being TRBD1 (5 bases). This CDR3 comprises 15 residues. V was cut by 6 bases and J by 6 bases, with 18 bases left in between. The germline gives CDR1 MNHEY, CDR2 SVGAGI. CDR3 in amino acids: CASSREEGRGQPQHF. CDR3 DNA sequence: TGTGCCAGCAGCAGAGAGGAGGGGAGGGGTCAGCCCCAGCATTTT.

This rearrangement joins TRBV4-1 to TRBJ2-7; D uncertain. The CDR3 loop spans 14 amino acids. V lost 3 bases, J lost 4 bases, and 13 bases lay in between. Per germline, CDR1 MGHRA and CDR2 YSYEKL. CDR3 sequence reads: CASSHLGVGYEQYF. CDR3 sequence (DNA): TGCGCCAGCAGCCATCTGGGCGTAGGATACGAGCAGTACTTC.

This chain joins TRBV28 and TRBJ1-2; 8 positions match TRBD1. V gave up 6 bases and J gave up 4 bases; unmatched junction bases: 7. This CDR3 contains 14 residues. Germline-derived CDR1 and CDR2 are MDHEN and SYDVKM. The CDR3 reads CASREAGGAYGYTF. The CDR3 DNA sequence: TGTGCCAGCAGAGAGGCAGGGGGCGCCTATGGCTACACCTTC.

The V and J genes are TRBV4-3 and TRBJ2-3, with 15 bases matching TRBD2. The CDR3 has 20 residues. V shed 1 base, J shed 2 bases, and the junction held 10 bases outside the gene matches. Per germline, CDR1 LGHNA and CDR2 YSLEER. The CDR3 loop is CASSQGGGLAGGGFTDTQYF. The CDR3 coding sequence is TGCGCCAGCAGCCAAGGAGGAGGACTAGCGGGAGGGGGGTTCACAGATACGCAGTATTTT.

The CDR3 DNA is TGCGCCAGCAGCCAAGACGTACAGGGGGCCTATCAGCCCCAGCATTTT. It is translated as CASSQDVQGAYQPQHF. The chain has TRBV4-1 and TRBJ1-5, with 9 bases matching TRBD1. This CDR3 is built from 16 residues. V dropped 0 bases and J dropped 5; count of bases not matched to a gene: 5. The germline V gene encodes CDR1 MGHRA and CDR2 YSYEKL.

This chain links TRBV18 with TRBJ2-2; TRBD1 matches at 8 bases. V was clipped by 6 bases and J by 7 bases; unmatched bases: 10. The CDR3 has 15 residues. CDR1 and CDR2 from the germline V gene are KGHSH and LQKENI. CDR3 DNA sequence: TGTGCCAGCTCTCGAGACAGGGGTGATGGCGGGGAGCTGTTTTTT. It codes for CASSRDRGDGGELFF.

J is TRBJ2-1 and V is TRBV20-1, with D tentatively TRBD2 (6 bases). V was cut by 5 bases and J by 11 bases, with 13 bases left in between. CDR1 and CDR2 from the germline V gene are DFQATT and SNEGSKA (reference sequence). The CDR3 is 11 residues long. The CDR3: CSAHGTPQQFF. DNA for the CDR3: TGCAGTGCTCATGGGACTCCCCAGCAGTTCTTC.

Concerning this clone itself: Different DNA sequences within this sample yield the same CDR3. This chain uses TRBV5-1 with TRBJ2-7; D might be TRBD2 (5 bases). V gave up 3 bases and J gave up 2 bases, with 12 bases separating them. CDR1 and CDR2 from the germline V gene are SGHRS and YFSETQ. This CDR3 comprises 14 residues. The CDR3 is CASSSDGLPYEQYF. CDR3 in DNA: TGCGCCAGCAGCTCGGACGGACTCCCCTACGAGCAGTACTTC.

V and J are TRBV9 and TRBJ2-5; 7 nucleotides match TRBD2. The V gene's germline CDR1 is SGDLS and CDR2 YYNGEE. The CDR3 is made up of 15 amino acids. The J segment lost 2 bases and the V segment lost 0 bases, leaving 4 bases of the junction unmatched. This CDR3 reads CASSVGAGFQETQYF. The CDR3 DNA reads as TGTGCCAGCAGCGTAGGAGCGGGGTTTCAAGAGACCCAGTACTTC.

The CDR3 region has the DNA TGTGCCAGCAGCTTATGGATGGCGGGAGATCTCTACGAGCAGTACTTC. This sequence encodes CASSLWMAGDLYEQYF. The chain links TRBV11-3 to TRBJ2-7; 7 bases align to TRBD2. J was trimmed by 3 bases and V by 2 bases; bases with no gene match: 10. This CDR3 has 16 residues. From germline, CDR1 is SGHNT and CDR2 YENEEA. The full variable domain, its missing parts supplied by reference TRBV11-3 and TRBJ2-7, is EAGVVQSPRYKIIEKKQPVAFWCNPISGHNTLYWYLQNLGQGPELLIRYENEEAVDDSQLPKDRFSAERLKGVDSTLKIQPAELGDSAVYLCASSLWMAGDLYEQYFGPGTRLTVT.